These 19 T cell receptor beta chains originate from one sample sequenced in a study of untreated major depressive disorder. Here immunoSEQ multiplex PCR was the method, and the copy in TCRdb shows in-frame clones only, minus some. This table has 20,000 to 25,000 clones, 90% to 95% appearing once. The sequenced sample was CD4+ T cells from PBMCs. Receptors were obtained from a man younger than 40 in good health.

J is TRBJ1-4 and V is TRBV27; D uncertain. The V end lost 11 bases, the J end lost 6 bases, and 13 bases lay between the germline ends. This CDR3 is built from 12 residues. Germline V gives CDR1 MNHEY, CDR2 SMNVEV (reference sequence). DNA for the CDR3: TGTGCCTCCCGGAGGGAGGATGAAAAACTGTTTTTT. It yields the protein CASRREDEKLFF.

The CDR3 DNA reads as TGTGCCAGCAGCTTGGCTGGCGGGAGGGCCCGCGAGCAGTACTTC. It yields the protein CASSLAGGRAREQYF. V and J are TRBV5-4 and TRBJ2-7, with 9 bases identical to TRBD2. The ends lost 0 bases at V and 6 bases at J; junction bases unmatched: 7. CDR3 length: 15 amino acids. The V gene's germline CDR1 is SGHNT and CDR2 YYREEE (reference sequence).

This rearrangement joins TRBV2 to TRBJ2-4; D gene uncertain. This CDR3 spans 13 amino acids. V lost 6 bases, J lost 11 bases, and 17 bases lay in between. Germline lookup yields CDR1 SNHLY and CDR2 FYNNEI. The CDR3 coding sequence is TGTGCCAGCAGCCCGGGCCCGAGTTTGGTTCAGTACTTC. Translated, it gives CASSPGPSLVQYF.

The CDR3 loop reads CASSLDWNTEAFF. The CDR3 nucleotides are TGTGCCAGCAGCTTAGATTGGAACACTGAAGCTTTCTTT. The V call is TRBV11-2, the J call TRBJ1-1, with unresolved D. Germline lookup yields CDR1 SGHAT and CDR2 FQNNGV. Trimming cost V 0 bases and J 1 base, with 3 bases left between them. The CDR3 sequence is 13 residues long.

This CDR3 is CASSWAGPEQFF. The CDR3 DNA follows: TGTGCCAGTAGTTGGGCAGGGCCTGAGCAGTTCTTC. V gene TRBV19 combines with J gene TRBJ2-1; tentative D call: TRBD1 (5 bases). V dropped 5 bases and J dropped 9 bases, with 11 bases sitting between them. Germline V gene lookup returns CDR1 LNHDA and CDR2 SQIVND (reference sequence). This CDR3 contains 12 residues.

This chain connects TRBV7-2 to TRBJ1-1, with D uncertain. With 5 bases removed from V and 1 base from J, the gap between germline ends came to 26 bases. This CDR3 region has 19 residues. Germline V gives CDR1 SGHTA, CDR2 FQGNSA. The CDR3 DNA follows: TGTGCCAGCAGCCCAGGTGCCACCTACTTACGACCCAAGAACACTGAAGCTTTCTTT. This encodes CASSPGATYLRPKNTEAFF.

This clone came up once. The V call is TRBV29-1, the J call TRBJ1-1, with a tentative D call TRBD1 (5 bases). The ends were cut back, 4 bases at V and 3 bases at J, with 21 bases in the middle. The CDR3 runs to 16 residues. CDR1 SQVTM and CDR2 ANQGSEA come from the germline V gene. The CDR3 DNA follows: TGCAGCGTTGCCGAACCGGATGTTTGGGGGTACACTGAAGCTTTCTTT. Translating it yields CSVAEPDVWGYTEAFF.

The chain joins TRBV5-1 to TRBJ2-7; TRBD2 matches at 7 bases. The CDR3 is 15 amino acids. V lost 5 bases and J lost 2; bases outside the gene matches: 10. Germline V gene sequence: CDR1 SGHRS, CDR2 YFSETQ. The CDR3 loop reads CASRVSSGRTYEQYF. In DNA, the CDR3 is TGCGCCAGCAGAGTATCTAGCGGACGTACCTACGAGCAGTACTTC.

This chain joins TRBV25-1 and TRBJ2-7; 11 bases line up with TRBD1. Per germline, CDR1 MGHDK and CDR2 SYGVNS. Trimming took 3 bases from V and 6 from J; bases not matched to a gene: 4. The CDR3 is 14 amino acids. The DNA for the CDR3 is TGTGCCAGCAGTGATGGCGGGACAGGGGGCGAGCAGTACTTC. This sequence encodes CASSDGGTGGEQYF.

DNA of the CDR3: TGCGCCAGCAGCGAACGACGAACGGCCTTTACAGATACGCAGTATTTT. It is translated as CASSERRTAFTDTQYF. The J gene is TRBJ2-3, the V gene TRBV4-1, with D unresolved. This CDR3 region has 16 residues. CDR1 and CDR2 from the germline V gene are MGHRA and YSYEKL. Trimming took 5 bases from V and 3 from J, leaving 18 bases between them.

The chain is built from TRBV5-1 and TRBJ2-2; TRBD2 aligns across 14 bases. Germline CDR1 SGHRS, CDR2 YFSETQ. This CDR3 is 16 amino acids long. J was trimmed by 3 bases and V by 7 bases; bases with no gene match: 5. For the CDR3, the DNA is TGCGCCAGCGCGGGACTAGCGGGAGAGGACACCGGGGAGCTGTTTTTT. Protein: CASAGLAGEDTGELFF.

The CDR3 nucleotides are TGCGCCAGCAGCCAAGACAGGGGGGTTCCTGAAGCTTTCTTT. This codes for CASSQDRGVPEAFF. The J gene is TRBJ1-1, the V gene TRBV4-3, with TRBD1 matching 7 bases. The CDR3 totals 14 residues. Germline CDR1 reads LGHNA; CDR2 reads YSLEER. After removal of 0 bases from V and 6 bases from J, the junction contained 4 bases not matched to a gene.

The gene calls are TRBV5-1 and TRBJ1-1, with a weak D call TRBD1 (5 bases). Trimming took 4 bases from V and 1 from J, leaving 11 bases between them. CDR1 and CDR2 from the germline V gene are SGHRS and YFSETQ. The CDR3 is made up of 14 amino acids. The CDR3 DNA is TGCGCCAGCAGCCTATCGGGGCAGAACACTGAAGCTTTCTTT. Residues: CASSLSGQNTEAFF. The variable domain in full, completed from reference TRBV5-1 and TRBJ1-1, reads KAGVTQTPRYLIKTRGQQVTLSCSPISGHRSVSWYQQTPGQGLQFLFEYFSETQRNKGNFPGRFSGRQFSNSRSEMNVSTLELGDSALYLCASSLSGQNTEAFFGQGTRLTVV.

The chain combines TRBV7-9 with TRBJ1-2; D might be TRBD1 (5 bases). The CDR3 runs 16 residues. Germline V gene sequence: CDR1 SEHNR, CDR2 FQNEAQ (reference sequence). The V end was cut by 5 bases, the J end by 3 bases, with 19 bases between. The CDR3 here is CASSLLSGALDYGYTF. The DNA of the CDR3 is TGTGCCAGCAGCCTCCTATCCGGGGCACTCGACTATGGCTACACCTTC.

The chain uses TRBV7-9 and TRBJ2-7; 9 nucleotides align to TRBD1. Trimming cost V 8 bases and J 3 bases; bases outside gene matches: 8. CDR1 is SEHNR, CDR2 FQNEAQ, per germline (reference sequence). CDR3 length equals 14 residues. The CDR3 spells CASGLPGQGYEQYF. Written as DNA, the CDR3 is TGTGCCAGCGGGCTCCCGGGACAGGGCTACGAGCAGTACTTC. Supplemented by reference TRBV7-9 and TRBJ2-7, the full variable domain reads DTGVSQNPRHKITKRGQNVTFRCDPISEHNRLYWYRQTLGQGPEFLTYFQNEAQLEKSRLLSDRFSAERPKGSFSTLEIQRTEQGDSAMYLCASGLPGQGYEQYFGPGTRLTVT.

CDR3 sequence: CASSIKVFWEDNEQFF. The CDR3 DNA follows: TGTGCCAGCAGCATTAAAGTGTTTTGGGAGGACAATGAGCAGTTCTTC. The chain uses TRBV7-8 and TRBJ2-1; D is possibly TRBD2 (6 bases). Trimming removed 5 bases from V and 5 bases from J, with 19 bases in between. Germline CDR1 is SGHVS and CDR2 is FQNEAQ. This CDR3 has 16 residues. Full variable domain (outside the CDR3, taken from reference TRBV7-8 and TRBJ2-1): GAGVSQSPRYKVAKRGQDVALRCDPISGHVSLFWYQQALGQGPEFLTYFQNEAQLDKSGLPSDRFFAERPEGSVSTLKIQRTQQEDSAVYLCASSIKVFWEDNEQFFGPGTRLTVL.

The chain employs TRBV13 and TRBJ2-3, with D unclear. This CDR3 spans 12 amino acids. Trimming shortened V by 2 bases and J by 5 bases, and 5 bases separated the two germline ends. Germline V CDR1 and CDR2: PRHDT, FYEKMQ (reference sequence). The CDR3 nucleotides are TGTGCCAGCAGCTTAAGTCAAGATACGCAGTATTTT. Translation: CASSLSQDTQYF.

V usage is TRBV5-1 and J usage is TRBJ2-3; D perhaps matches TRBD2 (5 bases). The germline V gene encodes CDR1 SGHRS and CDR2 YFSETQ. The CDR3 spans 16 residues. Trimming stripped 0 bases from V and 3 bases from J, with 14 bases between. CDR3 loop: CASSLVGGEGTDTQYF. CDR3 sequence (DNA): TGCGCCAGCAGCTTGGTCGGCGGAGAGGGTACAGATACGCAGTATTTT.

CDR3 bases: TGTGCCAGCAGCTTATCTCCCACCGGGGAGCTGTTTTTT. Translating it yields CASSLSPTGELFF. This chain connects TRBV7-3 to TRBJ2-2; D unresolved. CDR1 is SGHTA and CDR2 is FQGTGA in the germline V gene. This CDR3 contains 13 residues. The V end was cut by 2 bases, the J end by 4 bases, with 5 bases between.